The T cell receptor (beta chain) under discussion was sequenced for a study of neurological immune-mediated disorders. The CDR3 runs to 14 residues. Germline loops: CDR1 SGHRS, CDR2 YFSETQ. V lost 0 bases and J 3 bases, leaving 8 bases between the germline ends. From the 5' RACE reads, TCRdb called clonotypes with MiXCR, one entry per CDR3 protein. The sample lists tens of thousands of distinct CDR3 sequences, roughly 13% occurring once. Time point described: longitudinal time-point 1 (baseline). This clonotype has a count of ten or more. This chain connects TRBV5-1 to TRBJ2-3; no definite D call. Sequenced: PBMCs. The sequence was obtained from a female donor with HTLV-1-associated myelopathy (HAM/TSP). CDR3 loop: CASSLGDATDTQYF. As DNA, the CDR3 is TGCGCCAGCAGCTTGGGGGATGCGACAGATACGCAGTATTTT.